This entry features one T cell receptor beta chain sequence. The data were obtained in a study of blood T cells in healthy people across ages. This CDR3 is 15 amino acids long. Germline V CDR1 and CDR2: DFQATT, SNEGSKA (reference sequence). J lost 2 bases, V lost 6 bases, and 9 bases had no gene match. Through a sample-barcoded 5' primer and a J-beta primer mix, a second PCR was run for roughly 7 to 12 cycles. TCRdb reprocessed the 5' RACE reads with MiXCR, giving one entry per CDR3 protein. The table lists about 500,000 distinct CDR3 sequences, approximately 25% of them singletons, with just under 9% in the top ten. The data also belong to a second study, concerning T cells of mothers and their children.

This chain connects TRBV20-1 to TRBJ2-3; 9 nucleotides agree with TRBD2. The sequence derives from a boy under 18 in good health. Sequenced sample: blood. Written as DNA, the CDR3 is TGCAGTGCCTTCGAGCTAGCGGGGACCACAGATACGCAGTATTTT. This sequence encodes CSAFELAGTTDTQYF.